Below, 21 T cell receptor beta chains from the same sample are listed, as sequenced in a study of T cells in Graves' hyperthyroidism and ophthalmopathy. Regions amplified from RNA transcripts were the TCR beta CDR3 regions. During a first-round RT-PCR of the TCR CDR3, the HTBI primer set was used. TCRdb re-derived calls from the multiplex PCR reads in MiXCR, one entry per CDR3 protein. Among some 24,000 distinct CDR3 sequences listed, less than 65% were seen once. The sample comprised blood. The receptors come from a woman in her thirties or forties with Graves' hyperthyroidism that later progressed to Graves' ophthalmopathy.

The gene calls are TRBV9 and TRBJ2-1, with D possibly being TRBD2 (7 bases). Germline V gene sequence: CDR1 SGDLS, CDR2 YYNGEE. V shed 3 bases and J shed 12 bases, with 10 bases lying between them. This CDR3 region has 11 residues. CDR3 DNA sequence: TGTGCCAGCAGCGAGGGGGGGGTGCAGTTCTTC. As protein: CASSEGGVQFF. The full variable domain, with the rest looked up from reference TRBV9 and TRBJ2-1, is DSGVTQTPKHLITATGQRVTLRCSPRSGDLSVYWYQQSLDQGLQFLIQYYNGEERAKGNILERFSAQQFPDLHSELNLSSLELGDSALYFCASSEGGVQFFGPGTRLTVL.

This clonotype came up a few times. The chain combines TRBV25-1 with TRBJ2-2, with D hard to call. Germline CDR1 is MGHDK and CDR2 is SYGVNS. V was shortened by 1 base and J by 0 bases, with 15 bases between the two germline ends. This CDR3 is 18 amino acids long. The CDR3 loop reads CASSESRNRPSNTGELFF. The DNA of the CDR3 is TGTGCCAGCAGTGAATCTAGAAACAGACCTTCGAACACCGGGGAGCTGTTTTTT.

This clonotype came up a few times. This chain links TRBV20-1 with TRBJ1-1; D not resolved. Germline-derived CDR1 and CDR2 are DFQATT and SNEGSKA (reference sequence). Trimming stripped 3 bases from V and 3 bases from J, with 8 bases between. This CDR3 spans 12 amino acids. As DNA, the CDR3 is TGCAGTGCTAGCCAGCGGGACACTGAAGCTTTCTTT. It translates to CSASQRDTEAFF.

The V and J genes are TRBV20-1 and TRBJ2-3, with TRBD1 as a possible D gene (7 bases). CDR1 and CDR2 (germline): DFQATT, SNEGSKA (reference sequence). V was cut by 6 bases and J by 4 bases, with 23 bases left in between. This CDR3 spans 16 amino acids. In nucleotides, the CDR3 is TGCAGTGCCCGCGGGATGAGGGGGCTGGGGGCAGATACGCAGTATTTT. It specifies CSARGMRGLGADTQYF.

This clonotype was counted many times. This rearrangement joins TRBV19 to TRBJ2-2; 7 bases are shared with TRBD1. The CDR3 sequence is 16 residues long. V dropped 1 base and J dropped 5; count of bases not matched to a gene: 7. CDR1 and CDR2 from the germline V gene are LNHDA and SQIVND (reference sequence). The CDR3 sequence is CASSIARDRGTGELFF. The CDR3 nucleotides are TGTGCCAGTAGTATAGCGAGGGACAGAGGGACCGGGGAGCTGTTTTTT.

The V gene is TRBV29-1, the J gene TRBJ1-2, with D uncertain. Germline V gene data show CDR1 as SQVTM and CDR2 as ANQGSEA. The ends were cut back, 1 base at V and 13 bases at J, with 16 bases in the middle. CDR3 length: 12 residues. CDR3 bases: TGCAGCGTTGAAGTCGAGCTCGGGTCGGGCACCTTC. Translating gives CSVEVELGSGTF.

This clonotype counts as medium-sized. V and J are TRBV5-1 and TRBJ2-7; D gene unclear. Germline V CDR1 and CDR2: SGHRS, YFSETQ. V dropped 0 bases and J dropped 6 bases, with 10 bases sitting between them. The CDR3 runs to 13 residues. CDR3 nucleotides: TGCGCCAGCAGCTTGGGGCAGTTGGCCGAGCAGTACTTC. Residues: CASSLGQLAEQYF.

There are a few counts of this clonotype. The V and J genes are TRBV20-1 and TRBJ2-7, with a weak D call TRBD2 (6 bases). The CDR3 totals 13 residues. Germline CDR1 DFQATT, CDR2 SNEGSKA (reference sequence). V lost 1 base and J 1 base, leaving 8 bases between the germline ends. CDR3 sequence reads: CSARVGGSYEQYF. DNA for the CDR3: TGCAGTGCTAGAGTCGGAGGGTCCTACGAGCAGTACTTC.

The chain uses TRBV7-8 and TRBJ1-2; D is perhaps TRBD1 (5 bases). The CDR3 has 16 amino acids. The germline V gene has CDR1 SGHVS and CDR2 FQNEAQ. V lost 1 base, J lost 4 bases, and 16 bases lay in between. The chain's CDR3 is CASSLVPGGGIYGYTF. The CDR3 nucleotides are TGTGCCAGCAGCTTAGTCCCCGGGGGAGGTATCTATGGCTACACCTTC.

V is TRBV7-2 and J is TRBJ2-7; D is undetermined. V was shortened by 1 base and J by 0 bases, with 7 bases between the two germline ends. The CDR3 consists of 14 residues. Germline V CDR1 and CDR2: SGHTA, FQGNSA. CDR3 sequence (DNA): TGTGCCAGCAGCTTAGAGCACAGCTCCTACGAGCAGTACTTC. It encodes CASSLEHSSYEQYF. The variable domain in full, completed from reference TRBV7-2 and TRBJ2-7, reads GAGVSQSPSNKVTEKGKDVELRCDPISGHTALYWYRQSLGQGLEFLIYFQGNSAPDKSGLPSDRFSAERTGGSVSTLTIQRTQQEDSAVYLCASSLEHSSYEQYFGPGTRLTVT.

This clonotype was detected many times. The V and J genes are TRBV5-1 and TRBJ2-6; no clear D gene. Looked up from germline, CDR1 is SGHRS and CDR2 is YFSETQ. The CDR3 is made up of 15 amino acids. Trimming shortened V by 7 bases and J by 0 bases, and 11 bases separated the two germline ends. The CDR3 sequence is CASVPGSSGANVLTF. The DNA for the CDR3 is TGCGCCAGCGTCCCCGGAAGCTCTGGGGCCAACGTCCTGACTTTC. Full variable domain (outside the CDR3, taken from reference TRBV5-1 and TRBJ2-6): KAGVTQTPRYLIKTRGQQVTLSCSPISGHRSVSWYQQTPGQGLQFLFEYFSETQRNKGNFPGRFSGRQFSNSRSEMNVSTLELGDSALYLCASVPGSSGANVLTFGAGSRLTVL.

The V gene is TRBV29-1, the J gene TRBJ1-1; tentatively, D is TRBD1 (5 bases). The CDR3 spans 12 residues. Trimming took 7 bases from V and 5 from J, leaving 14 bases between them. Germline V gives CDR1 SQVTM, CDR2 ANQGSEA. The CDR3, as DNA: TGCAGCGGGGGAGGGGTAGGAACTGAAGCTTTCTTT. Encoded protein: CSGGGVGTEAFF.

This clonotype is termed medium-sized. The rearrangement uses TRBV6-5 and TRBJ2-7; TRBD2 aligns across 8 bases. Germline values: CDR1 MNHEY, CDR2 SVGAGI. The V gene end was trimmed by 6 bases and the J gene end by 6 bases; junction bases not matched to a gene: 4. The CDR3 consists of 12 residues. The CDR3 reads CASSYTSGEQYF. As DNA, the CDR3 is TGTGCCAGCAGCTACACTAGCGGCGAGCAGTACTTC.

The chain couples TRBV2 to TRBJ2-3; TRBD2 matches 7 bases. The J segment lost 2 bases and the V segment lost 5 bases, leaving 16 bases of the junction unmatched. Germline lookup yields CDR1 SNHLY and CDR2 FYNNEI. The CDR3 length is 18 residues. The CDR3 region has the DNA TGTGCCAGCAGTAGATACACGCTAAGCGGGACGAACACAGATACGCAGTATTTT. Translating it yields CASSRYTLSGTNTDTQYF.

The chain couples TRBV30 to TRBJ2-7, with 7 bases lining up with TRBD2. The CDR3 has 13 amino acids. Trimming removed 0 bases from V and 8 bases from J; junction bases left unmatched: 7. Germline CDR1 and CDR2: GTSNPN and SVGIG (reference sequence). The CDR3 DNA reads TGTGCCTGGAGTGTTGTTCGGGGGGACCAGCAGTACTTC. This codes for CAWSVVRGDQQYF.

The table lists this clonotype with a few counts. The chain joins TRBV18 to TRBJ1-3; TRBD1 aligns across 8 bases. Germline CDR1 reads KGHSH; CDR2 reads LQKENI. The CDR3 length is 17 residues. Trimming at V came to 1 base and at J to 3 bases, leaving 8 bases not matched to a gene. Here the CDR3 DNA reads TGTGCCAGCTCACCACGAGACGGGACAGGTCTTGGAAACACCATATATTTT. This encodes CASSPRDGTGLGNTIYF. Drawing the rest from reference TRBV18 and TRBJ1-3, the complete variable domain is NAGVMQNPRHLVRRRGQEARLRCSPMKGHSHVYWYRQLPEEGLKFMVYLQKENIIDESGMPKERFSAEFPKEGPSILRIQQVVRGDSAAYFCASSPRDGTGLGNTIYFGEGSWLTVV.

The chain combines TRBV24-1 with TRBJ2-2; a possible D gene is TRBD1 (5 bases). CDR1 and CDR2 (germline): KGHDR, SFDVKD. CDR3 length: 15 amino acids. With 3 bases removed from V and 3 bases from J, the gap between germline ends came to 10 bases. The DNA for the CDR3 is TGTGCCACCAGTGATAGGGGTTTCGACACCGGGGAGCTGTTTTTT. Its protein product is CATSDRGFDTGELFF.

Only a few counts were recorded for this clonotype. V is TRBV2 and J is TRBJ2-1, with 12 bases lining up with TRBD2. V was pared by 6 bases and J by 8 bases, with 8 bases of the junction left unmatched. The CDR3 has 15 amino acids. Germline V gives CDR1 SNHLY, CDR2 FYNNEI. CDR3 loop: CASRVTSGRFDEQFF. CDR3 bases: TGTGCCAGCAGGGTTACTAGCGGGAGGTTTGATGAGCAGTTCTTC.

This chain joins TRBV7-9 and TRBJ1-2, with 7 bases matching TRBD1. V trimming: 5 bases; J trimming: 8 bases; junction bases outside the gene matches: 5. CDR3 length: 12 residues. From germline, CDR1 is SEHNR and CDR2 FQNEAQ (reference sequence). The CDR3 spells CASSRDRKGYTF. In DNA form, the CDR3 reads TGTGCCAGCAGCCGGGACAGAAAGGGCTACACCTTC.

In DNA, the CDR3 is TGCGCCAGCAGCCAACGCGCGGACAGATTAGACGAGCAGTACTTC. It specifies CASSQRADRLDEQYF. The V and J genes are TRBV4-1 and TRBJ2-7; D might be TRBD1 (6 bases). This CDR3 has 15 residues. Trimming took 2 bases from V and 5 from J, leaving 16 bases between them. The germline V gene encodes CDR1 MGHRA and CDR2 YSYEKL.

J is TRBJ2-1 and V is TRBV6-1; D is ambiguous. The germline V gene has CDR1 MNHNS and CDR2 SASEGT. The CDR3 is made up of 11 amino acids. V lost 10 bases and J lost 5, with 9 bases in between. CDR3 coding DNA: TGTGCCACTTCATCGAACAATGAGCAGTTCTTC. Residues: CATSSNNEQFF.